This T cell receptor beta chain was identified in a study of T-cell memory formation after mild COVID-19. Study results and limitations: CD4+ bias marked clones expanding day 15 to 37, unlike balanced contracting clones.

A single record per CDR3 protein comes from TCRdb applying MiXCR to the 5' RACE reads. The table has a few hundred thousand distinct CDR3 sequences, over 25% seen once. CDR3 length: 14 amino acids. V dropped 2 bases and J dropped 10 bases, with 12 bases sitting between them. This clonotype occurred a few times. As yet, its antigen is unknown. The source is an adult woman who had mild COVID-19 (a few samples of this study predate the infection). Cell type and time point are not known. The V gene is TRBV12-3 or TRBV12-4, the J gene TRBJ1-6; weak D call: TRBD1 (6 bases). Sequencing was carried out using PBMCs or a T cell subset sorted from them (not recorded which). The CDR3, as DNA: TGTGCCAGCAGTTTAATCCAGGGGCAATCACCCCTCCACTTT. This gives the protein CASSLIQGQSPLHF.